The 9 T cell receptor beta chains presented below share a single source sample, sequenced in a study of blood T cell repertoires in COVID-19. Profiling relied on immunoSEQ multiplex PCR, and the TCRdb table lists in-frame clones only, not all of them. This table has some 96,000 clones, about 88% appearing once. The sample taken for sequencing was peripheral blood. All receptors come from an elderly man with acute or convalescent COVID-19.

The CDR3 coding sequence is TGTGCCAGCAAGATAGGACAGGGATCCTACGAGCAGTACTTC. It yields the protein CASKIGQGSYEQYF. The chain joins TRBV19 to TRBJ2-7; TRBD1 aligns across 8 bases. Germline V gene lookup returns CDR1 LNHDA and CDR2 SQIVND (reference sequence). CDR3 length: 14 amino acids. J gave up 1 base and V 9 bases, and 8 bases lay outside the gene matches. Combining the CDR3 with reference TRBV19 and TRBJ2-7 gives the whole variable domain DGGITQSPKYLFRKEGQNVTLSCEQNLNHDAMYWYRQDPGQGLRLIYYSQIVNDFQKGDIAEGYSVSREKKESFPLTVTSAQKNPTAFYLCASKIGQGSYEQYFGPGTRLTVT.

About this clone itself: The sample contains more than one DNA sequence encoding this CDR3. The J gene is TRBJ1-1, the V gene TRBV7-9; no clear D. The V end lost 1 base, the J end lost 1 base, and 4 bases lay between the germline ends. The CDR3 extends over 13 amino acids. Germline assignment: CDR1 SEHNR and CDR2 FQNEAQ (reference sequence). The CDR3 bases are TGTGCCAGCAGCTTAGGACAGAACACTGAAGCTTTCTTT. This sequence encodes CASSLGQNTEAFF.

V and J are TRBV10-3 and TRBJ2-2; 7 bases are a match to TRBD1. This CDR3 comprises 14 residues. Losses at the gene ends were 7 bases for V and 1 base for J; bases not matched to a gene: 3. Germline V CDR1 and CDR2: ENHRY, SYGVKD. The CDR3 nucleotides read TGTGCCATCAAGGGACAGAAGAACACCGGGGAGCTGTTTTTT. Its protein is CAIKGQKNTGELFF.

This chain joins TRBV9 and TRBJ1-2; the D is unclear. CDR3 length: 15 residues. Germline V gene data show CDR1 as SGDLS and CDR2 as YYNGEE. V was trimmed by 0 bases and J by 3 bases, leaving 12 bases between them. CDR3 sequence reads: CASSVASGGDYGYTF. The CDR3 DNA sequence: TGTGCCAGCAGCGTAGCTTCGGGTGGAGACTATGGCTACACCTTC.

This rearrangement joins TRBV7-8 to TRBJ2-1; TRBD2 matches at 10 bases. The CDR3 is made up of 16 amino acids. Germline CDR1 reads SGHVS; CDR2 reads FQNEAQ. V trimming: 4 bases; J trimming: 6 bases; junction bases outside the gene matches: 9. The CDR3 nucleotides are TGTGCCAGCAGCTCCGGAGCGGGAGGGCCGGGCAATGAGCAGTTCTTC. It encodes CASSSGAGGPGNEQFF.

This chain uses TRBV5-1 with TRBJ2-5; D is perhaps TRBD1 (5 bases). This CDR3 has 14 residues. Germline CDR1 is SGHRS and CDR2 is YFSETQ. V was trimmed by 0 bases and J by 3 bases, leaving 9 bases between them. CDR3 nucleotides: TGCGCCAGCAGCTTGGAGGGCAGGGAAGAGACCCAGTACTTC. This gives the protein CASSLEGREETQYF. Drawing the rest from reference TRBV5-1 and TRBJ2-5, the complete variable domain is KAGVTQTPRYLIKTRGQQVTLSCSPISGHRSVSWYQQTPGQGLQFLFEYFSETQRNKGNFPGRFSGRQFSNSRSEMNVSTLELGDSALYLCASSLEGREETQYFGPGTRLLVL.

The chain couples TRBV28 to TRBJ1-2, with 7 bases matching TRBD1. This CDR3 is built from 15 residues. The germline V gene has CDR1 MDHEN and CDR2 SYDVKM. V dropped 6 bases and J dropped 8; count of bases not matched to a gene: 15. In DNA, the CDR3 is TGTGCCAGCAGCAAGCCGGGACAGAGGGGCAACGGCTACACCTTC. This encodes CASSKPGQRGNGYTF.

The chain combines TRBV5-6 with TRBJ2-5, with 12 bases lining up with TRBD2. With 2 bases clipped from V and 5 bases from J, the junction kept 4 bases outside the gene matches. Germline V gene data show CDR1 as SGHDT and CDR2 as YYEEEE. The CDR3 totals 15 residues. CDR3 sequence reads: CASSFGLAGGETQYF. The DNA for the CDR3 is TGTGCCAGCAGCTTCGGCCTAGCGGGGGGGGAGACCCAGTACTTC. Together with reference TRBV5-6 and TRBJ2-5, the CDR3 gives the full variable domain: DAGVTQSPTHLIKTRGQQVTLRCSPKSGHDTVSWYQQALGQGPQFIFQYYEEEERQRGNFPDRFSGHQFPNYSSELNVNALLLGDSALYLCASSFGLAGGETQYFGPGTRLLVL.

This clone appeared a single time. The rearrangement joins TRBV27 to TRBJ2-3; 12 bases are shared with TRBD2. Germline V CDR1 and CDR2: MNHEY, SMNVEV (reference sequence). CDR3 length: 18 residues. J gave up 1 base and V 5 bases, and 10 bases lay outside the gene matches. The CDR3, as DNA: TGTGCCAGCAGTCCAAGGACTAGCGGGGCGGTGGGCACAGATACGCAGTATTTT. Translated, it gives CASSPRTSGAVGTDTQYF.